This T cell receptor beta chain was documented in a study of blood T cell repertoires in COVID-19. Across the whole study: The analysed material was cDNA or gDNA that came from T cells, B-cell-depleted T cells, or PBMCs.

The study recruited people aged about 18 to 95 years across 20 to 30 US areas. Trimming took 5 bases from V and 3 from J, leaving 14 bases between them. Germline V gives CDR1 LNHDA, CDR2 SQIVND (reference sequence). CDR3 length: 14 residues. Sequencing used immunoSEQ multiplex PCR; TCRdb keeps in-frame clones, though not all of them. The data hold about 280,000 clones, with around 84% observed a single time. This TCR was sampled from a man aged 35 to 55 who had been exposed to COVID-19. The sample comprised PBMCs or T cells enriched from blood (not recorded which). V is TRBV19 and J is TRBJ2-7; possible D gene TRBD2, 5 bases. In DNA form, the CDR3 reads TGTGCCAGTAGTGTACGGGGTTTTGACTACGAGCAGTACTTC. Translating it yields CASSVRGFDYEQYF. The variable domain in full, completed from reference TRBV19 and TRBJ2-7, reads DGGITQSPKYLFRKEGQNVTLSCEQNLNHDAMYWYRQDPGQGLRLIYYSQIVNDFQKGDIAEGYSVSREKKESFPLTVTSAQKNPTAFYLCASSVRGFDYEQYFGPGTRLTVT.